The 32 T cell receptor beta chains given below trace back to one sample, sequenced in a study of T cells expressing NK-cell markers. From its re-call of the 5' RACE reads, TCRdb lists each CDR3 protein once, without DNA. The sample table sets out about 150,000 distinct CDR3 sequences. Sequencing input: blood T cells: a sorted CD56 or NKG2C T cell subset, CD4+ or CD8+ T cells, or bulk PBMC T cells (not recorded which). The receptor set was obtained from a woman aged 50 to 60 in good health.

This chain uses TRBV13 with TRBJ1-2; with no DNA, the TCRdb D assignment of TRBD1 cannot be verified. Per germline, CDR1 PRHDT and CDR2 FYEKMQ (reference sequence). The CDR3 sequence is 16 residues long. This CDR3 is CASSHPIADRDDGYTF.

V usage is TRBV12-5 and J usage is TRBJ2-5; TCRdb's assignment of TRBD2 cannot be checked, as there is no DNA. The CDR3 totals 15 residues. Germline CDR1 and CDR2: LGHNT and FRNRAP. The CDR3 region is CASGFVAGTQETQYF.

The chain has TRBV4-1 and TRBJ2-2; lacking DNA, the TRBD1 call made by TCRdb goes unchecked. Germline CDR1 reads MGHRA; CDR2 reads YSYEKL. The CDR3 extends over 14 amino acids. The CDR3 reads CASSAQGNTGELFF.

This chain joins TRBV12-3 or TRBV12-4 and TRBJ2-1; as DNA is missing, the TRBD2 call by TCRdb cannot be tested. This CDR3 is built from 14 residues. The CDR3 protein is CASSLPAEPNEQFF.

This rearrangement joins TRBV19 to TRBJ1-5; TCRdb reports TRBD1, a call that lacks DNA to check it against. The CDR3 covers 16 residues. Germline V gives CDR1 LNHDA, CDR2 SQIVND (reference sequence). CDR3: CASSTRTEYSNQLQHF. Looking up the rest from reference TRBV19 and TRBJ1-5 gives the full variable domain: DGGITQSPKYLFRKEGQNVTLSCEQNLNHDAMYWYRQDPGQGLRLIYYSQIVNDFQKGDIAEGYSVSREKKESFPLTVTSAQKNPTAFYLCASSTRTEYSNQLQHFGDGTRLSIL.

The chain employs TRBV27 and TRBJ1-5; TCRdb proposes TRBD1, but this gene call is untestable without DNA. The CDR3 spans 14 residues. Germline V CDR1 and CDR2: MNHEY, SMNVEV (reference sequence). The CDR3 is CASSPGQLNQPQHF.

This chain uses TRBV11-2 with TRBJ2-3; TCRdb proposes TRBD1, but this gene call is untestable without DNA. The CDR3 extends over 14 amino acids. Germline CDR1 and CDR2: SGHAT and FQNNGV. CDR3 loop: CASSLDRAEDTQYF.

The chain carries TRBV6-5 and TRBJ1-4. CDR3 length: 12 amino acids. Looked up from germline, CDR1 is MNHEY and CDR2 is SVGAGI. CDR3: CASSDQGEKLFF.

V is TRBV27 and J is TRBJ2-7; TCRdb returns TRBD1, unconfirmable since there is no DNA. The CDR3 contains 16 residues. The germline gives CDR1 MNHEY, CDR2 SMNVEV (reference sequence). The CDR3 here is CASSLSAPAISYEQYF.

This sequence joins TRBV12-3 or TRBV12-4 and TRBJ1-2. The CDR3 is 13 residues long. The CDR3 is CASSFGSSYGYTF.

This chain connects TRBV5-1 to TRBJ2-1. The CDR3 contains 14 residues. Looked up from germline, CDR1 is SGHRS and CDR2 is YFSETQ. CDR3 sequence: CASSLVASYNEQFF.

The chain recombines TRBV13 with TRBJ2-1; TCRdb's D call of TRBD1 is untestable without DNA. The CDR3 runs to 17 residues. The germline V gene has CDR1 PRHDT and CDR2 FYEKMQ (reference sequence). The chain's CDR3 is CASSLVSSGSSYNEQFF.

This sequence joins TRBV7-9 and TRBJ2-1; TCRdb picks TRBD2, but there is no DNA to check that call. Germline V gives CDR1 SEHNR, CDR2 FQNEAQ (reference sequence). The CDR3 is 16 amino acids. The CDR3 sequence: CASSLGETGRVYEQFF.

This chain uses TRBV29-1 with TRBJ2-1; as DNA is missing, the TRBD2 call by TCRdb cannot be tested. CDR1 and CDR2 from the germline V gene are SQVTM and ANQGSEA. This CDR3 contains 15 residues. CDR3 in amino acids: CSVEDGVAGNNEQFF.

The V call is TRBV29-1, the J call TRBJ1-1. This CDR3 is built from 14 residues. Germline assignment: CDR1 SQVTM and CDR2 ANQGSEA. This CDR3 reads CSVEWAGLDTEAFF.

The chain has TRBV7-6 and TRBJ2-1; the TCRdb D gene call, TRBD2, has no DNA to confirm it. This CDR3 is 19 amino acids long. From germline, CDR1 is SGHVS and CDR2 FNYEAQ. The CDR3 sequence: CASSLVLAGALSSYNEQFF.

The chain links TRBV6-1 to TRBJ2-3; TCRdb designates TRBD1, a call that cannot be tested without DNA. CDR3 length: 16 amino acids. Per the germline V gene, CDR1 is MNHNS and CDR2 is SASEGT. CDR3 residues: CASSWGRRQGGDTQYF.

The rearrangement uses TRBV12-3 or TRBV12-4 and TRBJ1-4. The CDR3 covers 15 residues. The CDR3 loop reads CASTLYWGTNEKLFF.

The chain links TRBV11-1 to TRBJ2-3; TCRdb lists TRBD1, though no DNA is available to test this call. Germline loops: CDR1 SGHAT, CDR2 FQDESV (reference sequence). The CDR3 length is 16 residues. The CDR3 reads CASSEAGDGGADTQYF.

The CDR3 is CASSLQLAGDTDTQYF. V is TRBV4-2 and J is TRBJ2-3; the D call from TCRdb, TRBD2, cannot be confirmed without DNA. This CDR3 region has 16 residues. Germline V CDR1 and CDR2: LGHNA, YNFKEQ.

The V and J genes are TRBV20-1 and TRBJ2-5; TCRdb gives TRBD1 as the D gene, but with no DNA this cannot be confirmed. Per germline, CDR1 DFQATT and CDR2 SNEGSKA (reference sequence). The CDR3 length is 13 residues. CDR3 amino acids: CSARDQRGETQYF.

The rearrangement joins TRBV11-2 to TRBJ2-1; TCRdb picks TRBD2, but there is no DNA to check that call. This CDR3 contains 12 residues. Germline V CDR1 and CDR2: SGHAT, FQNNGV. The CDR3 loop reads CASSSKLGTNFF.

V gene TRBV19 combines with J gene TRBJ2-3; TCRdb names TRBD1, which stays unverified in the absence of DNA. Germline CDR1 LNHDA, CDR2 SQIVND (reference sequence). The CDR3 has 13 residues. The CDR3 here is CASGTHEADTQYF.

This sequence joins TRBV7-9 and TRBJ1-1; absent DNA, TCRdb's TRBD1 call cannot be checked. This CDR3 region has 12 residues. Germline CDR1 reads SEHNR; CDR2 reads FQNEAQ (reference sequence). CDR3 residues: CASSLDRQWVFF.

The rearrangement uses TRBV23-1 and TRBJ2-1; the D gene TCRdb calls, TRBD2, cannot be checked with no DNA. TRBV23-1 is identified as an open reading frame with a role that is uncertain. The CDR3 spans 17 residues. The CDR3 sequence is CASSQSGRTIPNNEQFF.

This chain uses TRBV29-1 with TRBJ2-7; TCRdb returns TRBD2, unconfirmable since there is no DNA. The CDR3 consists of 14 residues. Germline V CDR1 and CDR2: SQVTM, ANQGSEA. The CDR3: CSVDTGTAMDEQYF.

The chain has TRBV6-1 and TRBJ2-5; TCRdb proposes TRBD1, but this gene call is untestable without DNA. Germline V CDR1 and CDR2: MNHNS, SASEGT. CDR3 length: 15 residues. CDR3 in amino acids: CASTTETGTWETQYF.

V is TRBV20-1 and J is TRBJ2-7. This CDR3 is 11 amino acids long. Per the germline V gene, CDR1 is DFQATT and CDR2 is SNEGSKA (reference sequence). CDR3 sequence reads: CSARDTYEQYF.

The V call is TRBV4-1, the J call TRBJ2-4; TCRdb's D call, TRBD1, is unchecked because there is no DNA. The length of the CDR3 is 17 residues. Per the germline V gene, CDR1 is MGHRA and CDR2 is YSYEKL. CDR3 loop: CASSQASGPGTGYIQYF.

The rearrangement uses TRBV6-2 or TRBV6-3 and TRBJ2-2. The CDR3 length is 12 residues. Looked up from germline, CDR1 is MNHEY and CDR2 is SVGEGT. The CDR3 sequence: CATDLGTGELFF.

This chain uses TRBV20-1 with TRBJ2-1; TCRdb's D call of TRBD2 is untestable without DNA. The CDR3 sequence is 15 residues long. CDR1 and CDR2 (germline): DFQATT, SNEGSKA (reference sequence). The CDR3 loop reads CSARDETSMANEQFF.

The CDR3 sequence is CASSLEVAGEQYF. V is TRBV7-9 and J is TRBJ2-7; the D call of TRBD1 rests on TCRdb alone, since no DNA is present to check it. The length of the CDR3 is 13 residues. The germline CDR1 and CDR2 sequences are SEHNR and FQNEAQ (reference sequence).